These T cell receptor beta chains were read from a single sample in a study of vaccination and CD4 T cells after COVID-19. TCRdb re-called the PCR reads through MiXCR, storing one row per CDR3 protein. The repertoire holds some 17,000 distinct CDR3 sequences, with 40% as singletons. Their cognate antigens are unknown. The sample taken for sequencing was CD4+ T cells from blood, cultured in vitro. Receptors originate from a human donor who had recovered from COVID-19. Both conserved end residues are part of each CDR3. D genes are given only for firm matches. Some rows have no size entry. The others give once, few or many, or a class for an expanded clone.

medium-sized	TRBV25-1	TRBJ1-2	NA	TGTGCCAGCAGTGCCGCTGGACCCCTCGACTATGGCTACACCTTC	CASSAAGPLDYGYTF
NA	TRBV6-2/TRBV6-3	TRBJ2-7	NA	TGTGCCAGCAGTTGGCCGGGGTTCGACGAGCAGTACTTC	CASSWPGFDEQYF
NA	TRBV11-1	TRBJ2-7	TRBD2	TGTGCCAGCAGCCGGGAGGGCGGGAGCTCCTACGAGCAGTACTTC	CASSREGGSSYEQYF
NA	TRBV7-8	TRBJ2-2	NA	TGTGCCAGCAGCTTGATTAGCCCCGGGGAGCTGTTTTTT	CASSLISPGELFF
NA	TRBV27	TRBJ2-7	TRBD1	TGTGCCAGCAGACGGACAGGCGATACCTACGAGCAGTACTTC	CASRRTGDTYEQYF
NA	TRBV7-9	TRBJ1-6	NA	TGTGCCAGCAGCTTGGATTCACCCCTCCACTTT	CASSLDSPLHF
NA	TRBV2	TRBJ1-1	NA	TGTGCCAGCACTACAGGGCGGGTCGGAAAAGCTTTCTTT	CASTTGRVGKAFF
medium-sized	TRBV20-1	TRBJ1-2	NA	TGCAGTGCTAGATCACTGAGTGGGGGTGGCTACACCTTC	CSARSLSGGGYTF
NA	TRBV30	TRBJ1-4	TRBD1	TGTGCCTGGAGTGTCGGACAGGGAGGGGGTGAAAAACTGTTTTTT	CAWSVGQGGGEKLFF
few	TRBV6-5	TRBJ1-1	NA	TGTGCCAGCAGTTACCGGTGGGGTTCGGGAATGAACACTGAAGCTTTCTTT	CASSYRWGSGMNTEAFF
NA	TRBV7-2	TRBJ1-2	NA	TGTGCCAGCAGCTTTAGTCCTCAGGGTGGGGATCAGCCCGATACTCAAAACTATGGCTACACCTTC	CASSFSPQGGDQPDTQNYGYTF
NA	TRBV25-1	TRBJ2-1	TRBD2	TGTGCCAGCTACGTTCTTACAATGCCGGCGGGGGGAAGCTCCTACAATGAGCAGTTCTTC	CASYVLTMPAGGSSYNEQFF
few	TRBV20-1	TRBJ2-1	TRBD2	TGCAGTTCCACCCGACTAGCGGGGGACTCCTACAATGAGCAGTTCTTC	CSSTRLAGDSYNEQFF